The 2 T cell receptor beta chains below were found in one sample sequenced in a study of OX40 agonist ivuxolimab in advanced cancers. The table came from immunoSEQ multiplex PCR; TCRdb's copy has only in-frame clones and leaves some out. Counted here are some 70,000 clones, roughly 89% occurring once; the ten biggest clones make up about 2.7%. The source material was CD4+ or CD8+ T cells sorted from blood, sampled in a trial of the OX40 agonist ivuxolimab. The receptors here all came from an adult with an advanced solid tumor such as melanoma, head and neck, liver or kidney cancer.

DNA of the CDR3: TGTGCCAGCAGTTTCGAAGGACAGGGGTTTGGCGGGGAGCTGTTTTTT. The encoded protein is CASSFEGQGFGGELFF. This chain connects TRBV28 to TRBJ2-2, with 9 bases matching TRBD1. Per the germline V gene, CDR1 is MDHEN and CDR2 is SYDVKM. V was pared by 3 bases and J by 7 bases, with 9 bases of the junction left unmatched. The CDR3 has 16 amino acids.

The chain uses TRBV7-2 and TRBJ2-3; 9 bases fit TRBD1. The CDR3 covers 16 residues. From germline, CDR1 is SGHTA and CDR2 FQGNSA. The junction had 11 bases not matched to a gene; V was cut back by 4 bases and J by 6 bases. This CDR3 reads CASSSSGTGMGDTQYF. CDR3 bases: TGTGCCAGCAGCTCCTCCGGGACAGGGATGGGGGATACGCAGTATTTT.